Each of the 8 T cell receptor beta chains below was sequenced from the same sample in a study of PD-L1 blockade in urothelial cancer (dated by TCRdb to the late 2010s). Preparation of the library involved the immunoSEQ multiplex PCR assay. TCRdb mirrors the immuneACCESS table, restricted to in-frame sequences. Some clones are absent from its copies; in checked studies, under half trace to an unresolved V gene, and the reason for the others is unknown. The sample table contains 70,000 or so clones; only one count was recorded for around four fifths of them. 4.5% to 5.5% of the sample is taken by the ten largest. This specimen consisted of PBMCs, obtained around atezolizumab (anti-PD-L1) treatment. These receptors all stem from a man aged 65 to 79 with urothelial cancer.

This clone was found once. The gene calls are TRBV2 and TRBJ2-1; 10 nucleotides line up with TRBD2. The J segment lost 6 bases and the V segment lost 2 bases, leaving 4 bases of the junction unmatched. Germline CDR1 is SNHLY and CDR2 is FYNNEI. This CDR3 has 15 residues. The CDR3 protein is CASSEKGLAANEQFF. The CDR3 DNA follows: TGTGCCAGCAGTGAAAAAGGACTAGCGGCCAATGAGCAGTTCTTC.

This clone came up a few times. The CDR3 spells CASSETSGFGNTIYF. DNA of the CDR3: TGTGCCAGCAGTGAAACTTCGGGGTTTGGAAACACCATATATTTT. This chain links TRBV2 with TRBJ1-3, with D uncertain. The germline CDR1 and CDR2 sequences are SNHLY and FYNNEI. The ends were cut back, 2 bases at V and 3 bases at J, with 11 bases in the middle. The CDR3 has 15 amino acids.

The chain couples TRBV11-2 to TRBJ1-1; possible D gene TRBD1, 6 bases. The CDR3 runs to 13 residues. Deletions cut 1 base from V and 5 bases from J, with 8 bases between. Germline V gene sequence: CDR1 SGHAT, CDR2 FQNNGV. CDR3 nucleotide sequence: TGTGCCAGCAGCTTAGCTGGGACAACTGAAGCTTTCTTT. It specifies CASSLAGTTEAFF.

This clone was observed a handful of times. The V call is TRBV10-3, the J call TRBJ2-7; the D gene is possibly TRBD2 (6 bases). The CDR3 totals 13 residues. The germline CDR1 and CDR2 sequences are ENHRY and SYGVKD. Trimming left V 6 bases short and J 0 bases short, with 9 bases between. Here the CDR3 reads CAIRDGSSYEQYF. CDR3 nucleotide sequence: TGTGCCATCAGGGACGGGAGCTCCTACGAGCAGTACTTC.

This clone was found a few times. CDR3 coding DNA: TGTGCCAGTAGAACAGGGGGTATCGGCTACACCTTC. Encoded protein: CASRTGGIGYTF. This rearrangement joins TRBV19 to TRBJ1-2; 8 bases align to TRBD1. Trimming cost V 6 bases and J 8 bases; bases outside gene matches: 5. The CDR3 length is 12 residues. Germline V gene lookup returns CDR1 LNHDA and CDR2 SQIVND (reference sequence).

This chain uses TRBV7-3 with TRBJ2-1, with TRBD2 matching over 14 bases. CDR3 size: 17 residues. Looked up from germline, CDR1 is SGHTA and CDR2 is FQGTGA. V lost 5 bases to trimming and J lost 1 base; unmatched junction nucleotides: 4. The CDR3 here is CASSRGLAGGSYNEQFF. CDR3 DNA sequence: TGTGCCAGCAGCCGAGGACTAGCGGGAGGTTCCTACAATGAGCAGTTCTTC.

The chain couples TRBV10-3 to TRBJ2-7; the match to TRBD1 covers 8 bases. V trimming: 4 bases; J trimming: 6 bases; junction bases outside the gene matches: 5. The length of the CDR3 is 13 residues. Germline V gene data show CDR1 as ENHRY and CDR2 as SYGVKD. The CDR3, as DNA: TGTGCCATCAGTGGGACAGGGTTGAGCGAGCAGTACTTC. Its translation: CAISGTGLSEQYF.

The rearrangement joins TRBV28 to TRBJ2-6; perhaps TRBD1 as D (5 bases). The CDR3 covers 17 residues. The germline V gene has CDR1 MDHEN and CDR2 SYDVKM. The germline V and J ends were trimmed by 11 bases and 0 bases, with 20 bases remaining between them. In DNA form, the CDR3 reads TGTGCCGCAATTGCAGGTGGGGCCAGCTCTGGGGCCAACGTCCTGACTTTC. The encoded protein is CAAIAGGASSGANVLTF.